The sequence of this T cell receptor (beta chain) was determined in a study of blood T cell repertoires in COVID-19. Study summary: The United States, Italy and Spain provided the acute and convalescent COVID-19 samples. T cells, B-cell-depleted T cells, or PBMCs supplied cDNA or gDNA.

The length of the CDR3 is 13 residues. CDR1 is SGHNT and CDR2 is YENEEA in the germline V gene. V shed 2 bases and J shed 5 bases, with 9 bases lying between them. Per the study methods: Nucleated cell counts were estimated from reference gene primer amplification. Method: immunoSEQ multiplex PCR; TCRdb's copy keeps in-frame clones and lacks some. The V and J calls and clone size are taken from that table; D and trimming were inferred from the DNA. The top ten clones hold nearly 3.5% of a sample with 75,000 to 95,000 clones, around four fifths of them seen once. This TCR derives from a man in his fifties with acute or convalescent COVID-19. The chain recombines TRBV11-3 with TRBJ1-1; D gene ambiguous. Sequences were obtained from peripheral blood. The CDR3 protein is CASSLQQATEAFF. In nucleotides, the CDR3 is TGTGCCAGCAGCTTACAGCAGGCAACTGAAGCTTTCTTT.